Listed here is a single T cell receptor (beta chain). Then a second PCR, running about 7 to 11 cycles, was carried out with a sample-barcoded 5' primer and a J-beta primer mix. Every molecule of cDNA carried a tag from a template-switch adaptor with 12 random nucleotides. TCRdb reanalysed the 5' RACE reads using MiXCR and keeps one entry per CDR3 protein. The sample records some 1.6 million distinct CDR3 sequences, around 36% being singletons. V was shortened by 4 bases and J by 8 bases, with 18 bases between the two germline ends. Looked up from germline, CDR1 is SGHDT and CDR2 is YYEEEE. The CDR3 spans 14 residues. This entry belongs to a study of blood T cells in healthy people across ages.

V usage is TRBV5-6 and J usage is TRBJ1-2; D possibly corresponds to TRBD1 (6 bases). The TCR was taken from a young woman in good health. The specimen was blood. Here the CDR3 reads CASSTAGAALGYTF. CDR3 DNA: TGTGCCAGCAGCACCGCAGGGGCGGCATTAGGCTACACCTTC.